A selection of T cell receptor beta chains follows, all from one sample in a study of OX40 agonist ivuxolimab in advanced cancers. The method was immunoSEQ multiplex PCR; TCRdb's version includes in-frame clones alone and lacks a portion of them. The sample lists some 48,000 clones; around 90% were seen once. The sample in question was CD4+ or CD8+ T cells sorted from blood, obtained in a trial of the OX40 agonist ivuxolimab. These receptor sequences come from an adult with an advanced solid tumor such as melanoma, head and neck, liver or kidney cancer. CDR3s include the opening cysteine and the closing phenylalanine or tryptophan. Fields, in order: D gene, V gene, clone size, J gene, CDR3 protein, CDR3 DNA. The D gene is left open where the match is weak. Some rows mark clone size as missing; the rest say once, few, many or name a class of expanded clone.

TRBD1	TRBV2	NA	TRBJ1-2	CASSSGTGVFGYTF	TGTGCCAGCAGTTCCGGGACAGGGGTATTCGGCTACACCTTC
TRBD1	TRBV7-9	NA	TRBJ1-4	CASSLGQGNEKLFF	TGTGCCAGCAGCCTAGGACAGGGGAATGAAAAACTGTTTTTT
TRBD2	TRBV7-8	NA	TRBJ2-2	CASSFAAGSGELFF	TGTGCCAGCAGCTTTGCAGCGGGGTCCGGGGAGCTGTTTTTT
TRBD1	TRBV19	once	TRBJ2-2	CASSMGQGFGELFF	TGTGCCAGTAGTATGGGACAGGGATTCGGGGAGCTGTTTTTT
NA	TRBV6-1	NA	TRBJ2-1	CASSEGREVREQFF	TGTGCCAGCAGTGAAGGGAGGGAGGTCCGCGAGCAGTTCTTC
NA	TRBV27	NA	TRBJ2-7	CASSLKSYEQYF	TGTGCCAGCAGTTTAAAATCCTACGAGCAGTACTTC
NA	TRBV19	NA	TRBJ1-5	CASSWGGGQPQHF	TGTGCCAGTAGCTGGGGAGGGGGTCAGCCCCAGCATTTT
TRBD1	TRBV28	NA	TRBJ2-2	CASSRRVRDRGYSGELFF	TGTGCCAGCAGCCGTCGGGTCCGGGACAGGGGGTATTCCGGGGAGCTGTTTTTT
NA	TRBV5-8	NA	TRBJ2-7	CASSDGQVYEQYF	TGTGCCAGCAGCGATGGACAAGTCTACGAGCAGTACTTC
NA	TRBV5-6	NA	TRBJ2-6	CASSLDAGHIFSGANVLTF	TGTGCCAGCAGCTTAGATGCAGGACACATCTTCTCTGGGGCCAACGTCCTGACTTTC
NA	TRBV15	NA	TRBJ2-4	CATSSGRVAKNIQYF	TGTGCCACCAGCAGTGGCAGGGTAGCCAAAAACATTCAGTACTTC
NA	TRBV7-9	NA	TRBJ2-2	CASSTSGSGELFF	TGTGCCAGCAGCACCAGTGGGAGCGGGGAGCTGTTTTTT
NA	TRBV2	NA	TRBJ1-4	CASSYTGQSYIENEKLFF	TGTGCCAGCAGCTACACGGGCCAGTCTTATATTGAAAATGAAAAACTGTTTTTT